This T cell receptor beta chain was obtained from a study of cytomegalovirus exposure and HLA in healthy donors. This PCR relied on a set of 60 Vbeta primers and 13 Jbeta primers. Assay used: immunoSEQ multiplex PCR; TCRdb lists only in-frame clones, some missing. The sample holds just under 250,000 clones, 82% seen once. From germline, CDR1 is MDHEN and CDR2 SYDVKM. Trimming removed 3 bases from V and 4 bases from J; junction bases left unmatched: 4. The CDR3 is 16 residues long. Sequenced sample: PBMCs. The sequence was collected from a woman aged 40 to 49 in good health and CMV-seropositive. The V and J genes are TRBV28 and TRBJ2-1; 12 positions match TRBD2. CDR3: CASSLTTSGGYNEQFF. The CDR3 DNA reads TGTGCCAGCAGTTTGACGACTAGCGGGGGATACAATGAGCAGTTCTTC.